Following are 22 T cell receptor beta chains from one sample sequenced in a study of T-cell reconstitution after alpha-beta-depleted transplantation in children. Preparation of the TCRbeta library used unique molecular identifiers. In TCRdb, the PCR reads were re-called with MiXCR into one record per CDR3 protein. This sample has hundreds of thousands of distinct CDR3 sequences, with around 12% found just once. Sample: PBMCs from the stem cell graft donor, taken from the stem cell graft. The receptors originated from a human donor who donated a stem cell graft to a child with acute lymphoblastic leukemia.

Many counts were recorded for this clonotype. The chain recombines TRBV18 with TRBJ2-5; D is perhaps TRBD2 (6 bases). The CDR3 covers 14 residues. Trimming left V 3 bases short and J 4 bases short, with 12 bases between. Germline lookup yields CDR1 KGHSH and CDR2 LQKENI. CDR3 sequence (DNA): TGTGCCAGCTCACCTAACGGGGGAGGAGAGACCCAGTACTTC. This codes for CASSPNGGGETQYF. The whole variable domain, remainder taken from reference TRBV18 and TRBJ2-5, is NAGVMQNPRHLVRRRGQEARLRCSPMKGHSHVYWYRQLPEEGLKFMVYLQKENIIDESGMPKERFSAEFPKEGPSILRIQQVVRGDSAAYFCASSPNGGGETQYFGPGTRLLVL.

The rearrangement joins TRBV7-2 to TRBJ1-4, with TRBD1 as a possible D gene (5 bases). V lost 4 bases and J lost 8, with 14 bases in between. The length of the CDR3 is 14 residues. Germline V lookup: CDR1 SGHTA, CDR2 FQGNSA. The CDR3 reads CASSSDTSGEKLFF. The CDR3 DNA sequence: TGTGCCAGCAGCTCGGACACGAGTGGAGAAAAACTGTTTTTT.

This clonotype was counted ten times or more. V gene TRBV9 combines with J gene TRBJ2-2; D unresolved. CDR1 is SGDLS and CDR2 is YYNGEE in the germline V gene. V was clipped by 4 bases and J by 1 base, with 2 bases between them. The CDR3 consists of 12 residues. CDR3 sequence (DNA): TGTGCCAGCAGCATGAACACCGGGGAGCTGTTTTTT. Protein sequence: CASSMNTGELFF.

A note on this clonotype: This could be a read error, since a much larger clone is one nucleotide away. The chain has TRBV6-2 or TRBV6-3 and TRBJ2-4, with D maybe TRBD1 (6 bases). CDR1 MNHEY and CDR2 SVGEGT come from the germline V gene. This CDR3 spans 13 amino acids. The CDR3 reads CASSVTQGNSQYF. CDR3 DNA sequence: TGTGCCAGCAGTGTGACTCAGGGGAACAGTCAGTACTTC.

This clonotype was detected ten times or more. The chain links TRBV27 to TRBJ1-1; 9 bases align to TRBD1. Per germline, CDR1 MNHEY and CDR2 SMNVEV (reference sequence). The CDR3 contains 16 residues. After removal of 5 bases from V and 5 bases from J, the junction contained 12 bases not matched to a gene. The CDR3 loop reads CASSPPVYRGRTEAFF. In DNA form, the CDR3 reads TGTGCCAGCAGTCCACCCGTTTACAGGGGGCGAACTGAAGCTTTCTTT.

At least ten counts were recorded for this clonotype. The CDR3 nucleotides are TGTGCCAGCAGTTCTTCCCTTGTCAGGGGCTACAATGAGCAGTTCTTC. Its protein is CASSSSLVRGYNEQFF. This chain joins TRBV27 and TRBJ2-1, with D perhaps matching TRBD1 (6 bases). Trimming took 4 bases from V and 3 from J, leaving 16 bases between them. The germline V gene has CDR1 MNHEY and CDR2 SMNVEV (reference sequence). The CDR3 contains 16 residues.

CDR3 residues: CASSSAPRGLSEQFF. CDR3 nucleotide sequence: TGTGCCAGCAGCTCCGCCCCCAGGGGGCTTAGTGAGCAGTTCTTC. The V call is TRBV7-9, the J call TRBJ2-1; TRBD1 agrees at 8 bases. V was clipped by 4 bases and J by 9 bases; unmatched bases: 11. The germline CDR1 and CDR2 sequences are SEHNR and FQNEAQ (reference sequence). The CDR3 loop spans 15 amino acids.

CDR3: CASSSGTGYSNYGYTF. Written as DNA, the CDR3 is TGTGCCAGCAGCTCCGGGACAGGGTACTCTAACTATGGCTACACCTTC. V usage is TRBV7-2 and J usage is TRBJ1-2; 9 bases line up with TRBD1. Germline V gives CDR1 SGHTA, CDR2 FQGNSA. This CDR3 comprises 16 residues. Germline trimming cut 4 bases from V and 0 bases from J; bases unmatched to any gene: 6.

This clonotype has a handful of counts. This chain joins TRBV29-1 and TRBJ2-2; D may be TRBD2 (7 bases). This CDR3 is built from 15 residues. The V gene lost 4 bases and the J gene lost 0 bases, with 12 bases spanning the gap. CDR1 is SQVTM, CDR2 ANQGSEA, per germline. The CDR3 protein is CSVGGGHANTGELFF. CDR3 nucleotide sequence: TGCAGCGTTGGGGGGGGACACGCGAACACCGGGGAGCTGTTTTTT.

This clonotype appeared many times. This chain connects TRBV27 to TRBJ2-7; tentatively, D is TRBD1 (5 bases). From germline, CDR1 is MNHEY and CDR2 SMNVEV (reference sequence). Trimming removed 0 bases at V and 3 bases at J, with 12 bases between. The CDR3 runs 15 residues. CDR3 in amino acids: CASSLSPGWGYEQYF. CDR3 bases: TGTGCCAGCAGTTTATCTCCAGGGTGGGGCTACGAGCAGTACTTC.

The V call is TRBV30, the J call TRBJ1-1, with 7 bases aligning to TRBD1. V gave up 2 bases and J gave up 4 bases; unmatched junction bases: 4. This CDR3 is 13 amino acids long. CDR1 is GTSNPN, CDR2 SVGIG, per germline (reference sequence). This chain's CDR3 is CAWSSDRATEAFF. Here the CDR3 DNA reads TGTGCCTGGAGTTCCGACAGGGCCACTGAAGCTTTCTTT.

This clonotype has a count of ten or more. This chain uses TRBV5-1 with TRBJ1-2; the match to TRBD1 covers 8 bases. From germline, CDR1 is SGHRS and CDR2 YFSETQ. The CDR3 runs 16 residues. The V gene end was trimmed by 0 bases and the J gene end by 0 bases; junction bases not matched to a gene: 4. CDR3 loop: CASSLVATGANYGYTF. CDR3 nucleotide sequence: TGCGCCAGCAGCTTGGTCGCGACAGGGGCTAACTATGGCTACACCTTC.

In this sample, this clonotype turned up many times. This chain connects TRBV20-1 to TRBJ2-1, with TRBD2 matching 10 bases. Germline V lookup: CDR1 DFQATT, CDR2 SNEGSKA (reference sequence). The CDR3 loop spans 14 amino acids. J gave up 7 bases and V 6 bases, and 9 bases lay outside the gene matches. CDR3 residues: CSASGGVSMNEQFF. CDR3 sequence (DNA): TGCAGTGCGAGCGGGGGGGTGTCTATGAATGAGCAGTTCTTC.

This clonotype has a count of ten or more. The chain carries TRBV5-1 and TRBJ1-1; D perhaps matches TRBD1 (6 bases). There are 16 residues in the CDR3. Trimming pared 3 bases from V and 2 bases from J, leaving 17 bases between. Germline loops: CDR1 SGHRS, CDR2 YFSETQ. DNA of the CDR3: TGCGCCAGCAGCTCCTTAAGGACAGAGAATAACACTGAAGCTTTCTTT. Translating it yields CASSSLRTENNTEAFF. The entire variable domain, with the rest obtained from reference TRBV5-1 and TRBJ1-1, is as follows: KAGVTQTPRYLIKTRGQQVTLSCSPISGHRSVSWYQQTPGQGLQFLFEYFSETQRNKGNFPGRFSGRQFSNSRSEMNVSTLELGDSALYLCASSSLRTENNTEAFFGQGTRLTVV.

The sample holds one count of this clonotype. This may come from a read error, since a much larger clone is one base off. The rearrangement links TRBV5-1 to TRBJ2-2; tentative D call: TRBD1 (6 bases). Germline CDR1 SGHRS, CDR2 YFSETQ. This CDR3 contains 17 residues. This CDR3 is CASSLGVRQGPTWELFF. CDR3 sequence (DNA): TGCGCCAGCAGCTTGGGAGTGCGGCAGGGGCCCACCTGGGAGCTGTTTTTT.

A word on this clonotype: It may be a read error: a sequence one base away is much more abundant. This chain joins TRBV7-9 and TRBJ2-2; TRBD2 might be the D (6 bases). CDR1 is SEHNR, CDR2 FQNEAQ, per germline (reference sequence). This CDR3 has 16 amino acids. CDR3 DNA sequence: TGTGTCAGCACCTATCCGATGGGGGAGGACACCGGGGAGCTGTTTTTT. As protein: CVSTYPMGEDTGELFF.

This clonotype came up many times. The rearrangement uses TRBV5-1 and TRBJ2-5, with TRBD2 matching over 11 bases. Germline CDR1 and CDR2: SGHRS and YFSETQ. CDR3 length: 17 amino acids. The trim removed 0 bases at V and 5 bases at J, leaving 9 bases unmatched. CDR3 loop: CASSLALAGVLVETQYF. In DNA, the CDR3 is TGCGCCAGCAGCTTGGCACTAGCGGGAGTGTTAGTGGAGACCCAGTACTTC.

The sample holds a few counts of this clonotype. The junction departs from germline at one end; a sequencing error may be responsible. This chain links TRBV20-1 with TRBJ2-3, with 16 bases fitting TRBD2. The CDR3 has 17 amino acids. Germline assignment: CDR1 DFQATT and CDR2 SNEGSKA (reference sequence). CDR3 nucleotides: TGCTGTGCTAGAGTCGGGACTAGCGGGAGGGTGACAGATACGCAGTATTTT. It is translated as CCARVGTSGRVTDTQYF.

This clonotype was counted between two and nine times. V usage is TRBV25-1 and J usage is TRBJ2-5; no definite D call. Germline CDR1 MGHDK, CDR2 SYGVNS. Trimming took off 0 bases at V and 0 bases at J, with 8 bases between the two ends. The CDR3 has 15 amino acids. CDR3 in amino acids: CASSEYLYNQETQYF. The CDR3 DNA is TGTGCCAGCAGTGAATATCTCTACAACCAAGAGACCCAGTACTTC. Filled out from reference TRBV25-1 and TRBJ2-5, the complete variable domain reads EADIYQTPRYLVIGTGKKITLECSQTMGHDKMYWYQQDPGMELHLIHYSYGVNSTEKGDLSSESTVSRIRTEHFPLTLESARPSHTSQYLCASSEYLYNQETQYFGPGTRLLVL.

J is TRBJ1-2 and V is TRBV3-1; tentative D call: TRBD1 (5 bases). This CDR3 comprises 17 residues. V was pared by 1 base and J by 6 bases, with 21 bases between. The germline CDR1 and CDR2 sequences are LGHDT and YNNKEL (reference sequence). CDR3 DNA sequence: TGTGCCAGCAGCCAAGTACTACGCACGGGGACGGGCGATGGCTACACCTTC. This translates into CASSQVLRTGTGDGYTF.

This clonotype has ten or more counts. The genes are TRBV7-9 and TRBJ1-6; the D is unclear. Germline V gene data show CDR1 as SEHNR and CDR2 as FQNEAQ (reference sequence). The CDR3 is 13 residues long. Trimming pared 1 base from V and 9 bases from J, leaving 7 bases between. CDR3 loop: CASSLGVSSPLHF. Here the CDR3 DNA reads TGTGCCAGCAGCTTAGGGGTTAGTTCACCCCTCCACTTT. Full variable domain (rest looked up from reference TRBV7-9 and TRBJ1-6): DTGVSQNPRHKITKRGQNVTFRCDPISEHNRLYWYRQTLGQGPEFLTYFQNEAQLEKSRLLSDRFSAERPKGSFSTLEIQRTEQGDSAMYLCASSLGVSSPLHFGNGTRLTVT.

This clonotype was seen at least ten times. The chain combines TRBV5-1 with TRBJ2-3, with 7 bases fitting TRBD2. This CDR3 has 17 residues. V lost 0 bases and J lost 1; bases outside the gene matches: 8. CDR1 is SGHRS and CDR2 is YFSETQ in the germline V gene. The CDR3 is CASSLGSAAGGTDTQYF. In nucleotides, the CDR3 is TGCGCCAGCAGCTTGGGATCCGCGGCGGGGGGCACAGATACGCAGTATTTT.